The present T cell receptor (beta chain) was sequenced within a study of control samples from healthy donors and cancer patients. The repertoire was sequenced with immunoSEQ multiplex PCR; TCRdb's copy has only in-frame clones and lacks some. The sample records approximately 30,000 clones, 94% being singletons. The CDR3 loop spans 15 amino acids. V was trimmed by 6 bases and J by 1 base, leaving 14 bases between them. Germline V lookup: CDR1 MNHEY, CDR2 SVGAGI. The TCR comes from a man in his sixties in good health. Material for sequencing was blood. J is TRBJ2-3 and V is TRBV6-5; TRBD1 is a possible D gene (6 bases). The CDR3 DNA follows: TGTGCCAGCAGGGACAGATCGTCTGGCACAGATACGCAGTATTTT. This sequence encodes CASRDRSSGTDTQYF.